The 6 T cell receptor beta chains presented below share a single source sample, sequenced in a study of blood T cell repertoires in COVID-19. Here immunoSEQ multiplex PCR was the method, and the copy in TCRdb shows in-frame clones only, minus some. The top ten hold approximately 5% of the sample, which has some 210,000 clones, 84% seen once. Sequenced material: peripheral blood. The receptors originated from a woman aged 65 to 85 with active or convalescent COVID-19.

The CDR3 DNA sequence: TGTGCCAGCAGCTTAGTTGGGGGGGCGCAGTACTTC. Translating gives CASSLVGGAQYF. The chain combines TRBV11-2 with TRBJ2-7; possible D gene TRBD2, 7 bases. Deletions cut 1 base from V and 9 bases from J, with 10 bases between. The germline gives CDR1 SGHAT, CDR2 FQNNGV. The CDR3 is 12 residues long.

The chain combines TRBV20-1 with TRBJ2-7; D is possibly TRBD2 (6 bases). V dropped 5 bases and J dropped 6 bases, with 11 bases sitting between them. The CDR3 sequence is 11 residues long. Looked up from germline, CDR1 is DFQATT and CDR2 is SNEGSKA (reference sequence). CDR3 coding DNA: TGCAGTGCTCCGGAGGGTATCGAGCAGTACTTC. Its protein product is CSAPEGIEQYF.

J is TRBJ2-1 and V is TRBV6-5; 8 positions match TRBD2. CDR3 length equals 11 residues. From germline, CDR1 is MNHEY and CDR2 SVGAGI. The ends lost 10 bases at V and 6 bases at J; junction bases unmatched: 2. The CDR3 nucleotides are TGTGCCAACGGGAGGGCCAATGAGCAGTTCTTC. It yields the protein CANGRANEQFF.

This clone came up a few times. The chain carries TRBV18 and TRBJ1-2, with 7 bases that match TRBD1. The V gene end was trimmed by 6 bases and the J gene end by 8 bases; junction bases not matched to a gene: 9. CDR1 is KGHSH, CDR2 LQKENI, per germline. The CDR3 contains 13 residues. CDR3 sequence: CASSPDRVRGYTF. CDR3 nucleotide sequence: TGTGCCAGCTCCCCCGACAGGGTGCGGGGCTACACCTTC.

The chain carries TRBV9 and TRBJ1-2, with D uncertain. Trimming pared 0 bases from V and 4 bases from J, leaving 16 bases between. There are 16 residues in the CDR3. CDR1 and CDR2 (germline): SGDLS, YYNGEE. The CDR3 DNA reads as TGTGCCAGCAGCGTAGTACATGCAGGTTCCGCCTATGGCTACACCTTC. Amino acids: CASSVVHAGSAYGYTF.

In nucleotides, the CDR3 is TGTGCCAGCAGTGAAGCTGATAGGAGACAGTCTTACTTC. This encodes CASSEADRRQSYF. This sequence joins TRBV6-1 and TRBJ2-4; D perhaps matches TRBD1 (5 bases). The CDR3 has 13 amino acids. V was cut by 0 bases and J by 16 bases, with 16 bases left in between. Germline CDR1 is MNHNS and CDR2 is SASEGT.